This paragraph covers one TCR beta chain sequence. Its antigen is undetermined. The junction shows a germline mismatch at one end, possibly a read error. The CDR3 runs to 18 residues. The germline V gene encodes CDR1 MNHNS and CDR2 SASEGT. The data were taken from a study of tumor-infiltrating lymphocytes in primary liver carcinoma. Overall study: Surgical resection served as treatment for the primary liver carcinoma of these patients. The study's findings and limits: Because the samples were bulk unsorted, the study did not compare CD4+ and CD8+ repertoires.

Making TCR beta cDNA involved approximately 0.5 ug total RNA and a constant-region primer. ARM-PCR was slightly modified, and three nested multiplex PCR rounds with it gave rise to the TCR beta libraries. Both of the initial two PCR rounds ran for about 9 cycles and employed TRBV1-TRBV30 forward primers alongside a C-beta reverse primer. MiXCR was run by TCRdb on the multiplex PCR reads, yielding one entry per CDR3 protein. The sample includes about 310,000 distinct CDR3 sequences, 50% to 60% of them seen just once. They got blood RNA out of unsorted whole blood and also pulled out germline DNA. Sampling before surgery obtained 4 to 4.5 milliliters of peripheral blood.

The sample taken for sequencing was peripheral blood. The J gene is TRBJ2-2, the V gene TRBV6-1; weak D call: TRBD2 (6 bases). This TCR was sampled from a woman aged 30 to 39 with primary liver carcinoma and hepatitis B virus infection. The DNA of the CDR3 is TGTACCAGCTGTGAAATTGGGCCTAGCGTCTTGAACACCGGGGAGCTGTTTTTT. This gives the protein CTSCEIGPSVLNTGELFF.